This T cell receptor (beta chain) was recorded in a study of T cell responses to AZD1222 COVID-19 vaccine. Study-wide results and limits: Spike-specific TCR breadth and depth were elevated following two AZD1222 doses. The sample set comprised mostly white British donors with more females, and clonal diversity was possibly underestimated.

Germline CDR1 reads SGHTA; CDR2 reads FQGNSA. The CDR3 consists of 14 residues. V was pared by 2 bases and J by 1 base, with 6 bases between. The table came from immunoSEQ multiplex PCR; TCRdb's copy has only in-frame clones and leaves some out. The table records roughly 200,000 clones, approximately 91% of them present only once. Note on this clone: Its antigen is not identified.

The sequence derives from an adult who received the AZD1222 COVID-19 vaccine. V usage is TRBV7-2 and J usage is TRBJ1-5; D not certain. The source was peripheral blood, collected 28 days after the second AZD1222 dose. This CDR3 reads CASSLIRSNQPQHF. The CDR3 DNA reads as TGTGCCAGCAGCTTAATCAGAAGCAATCAGCCCCAGCATTTT. The whole variable domain, filled in from reference TRBV7-2 and TRBJ1-5, reads GAGVSQSPSNKVTEKGKDVELRCDPISGHTALYWYRQSLGQGLEFLIYFQGNSAPDKSGLPSDRFSAERTGGSVSTLTIQRTQQEDSAVYLCASSLIRSNQPQHFGDGTRLSIL.